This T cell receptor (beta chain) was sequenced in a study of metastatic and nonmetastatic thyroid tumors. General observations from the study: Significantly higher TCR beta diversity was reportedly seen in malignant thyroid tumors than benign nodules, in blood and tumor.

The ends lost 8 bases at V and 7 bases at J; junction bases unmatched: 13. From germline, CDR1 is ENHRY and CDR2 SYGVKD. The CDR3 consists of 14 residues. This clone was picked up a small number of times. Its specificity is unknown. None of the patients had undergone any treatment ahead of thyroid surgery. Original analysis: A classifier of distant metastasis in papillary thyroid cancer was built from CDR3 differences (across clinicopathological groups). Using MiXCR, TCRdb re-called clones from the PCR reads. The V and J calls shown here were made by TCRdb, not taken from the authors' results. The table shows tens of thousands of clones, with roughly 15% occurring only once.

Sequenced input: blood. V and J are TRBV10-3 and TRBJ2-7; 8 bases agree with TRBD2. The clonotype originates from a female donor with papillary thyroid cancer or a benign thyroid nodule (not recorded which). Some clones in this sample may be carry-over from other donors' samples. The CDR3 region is CAIVNSLAGGEQYF. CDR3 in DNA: TGTGCCATCGTTAATAGCCTCGCGGGAGGAGAGCAGTACTTC.